This T cell receptor beta chain stems from a study of blood T cell repertoires in COVID-19. Overall study context: Sites across the United States, Italy and Spain contributed samples from acute and convalescent COVID-19.

The repertoire was sequenced with immunoSEQ multiplex PCR; TCRdb's copy has only in-frame clones and lacks some. The sample lists hundreds of thousands of clones; 82% were seen once. In germline, CDR1 is LGHDT, CDR2 YNNKEL (reference sequence). V was trimmed by 1 base and J by 6 bases, leaving 12 bases between them. The CDR3 is made up of 14 amino acids. Sequencing used peripheral blood. This clonotype was sampled from a woman of 80 years or more with acute or convalescent COVID-19. The V call is TRBV3-1 (or the pseudogene TRBV3-2), the J call TRBJ1-2; D is uncertain. DNA of the CDR3: TGTGCCAGCAGCCAAGTCTACAGCGGAAATGGCTACACCTTC. The encoded protein is CASSQVYSGNGYTF.